This entry lists 25 T cell receptor beta chains sequenced from one sample in a study of blood T cells in healthy people across ages (dated by TCRdb to between 2015 and 2017). The library was built by means of 5' RACE. Sequenced using an Illumina HiSeq 2500. A second PCR of roughly 6 to 12 cycles was performed with a sample-barcoded 5' primer and a J-beta primer mix. TCRdb handled the public reads itself, with Q25 trimming in fastp and clone calling in MiXCR, and kept productive beta chains. CDR3 protein duplicates are merged, each entry listing the most common genes and DNA. The sample profile shows some 710,000 distinct CDR3 sequences; 20% to 25% of them were found once. Jointly, the top ten make up roughly 22% of the sample. Sample: blood. The source is a man in his 70s in good health.

The chain recombines TRBV12-3 or TRBV12-4 with TRBJ1-5; D unresolved. V was clipped by 3 bases and J by 0 bases, with 12 bases between them. The CDR3 is 16 amino acids. The CDR3: CASSFSAQDSNQPQHF. CDR3 in DNA: TGTGCCAGCAGTTTTTCTGCCCAGGATAGCAATCAGCCCCAGCATTTT.

This chain joins TRBV7-2 and TRBJ1-5; the D gene is possibly TRBD1 (5 bases). The ends were cut back, 4 bases at V and 7 bases at J, with 17 bases in the middle. Looked up from germline, CDR1 is SGHTA and CDR2 is FQGNSA. This CDR3 has 15 residues. CDR3 nucleotide sequence: TGTGCCAGCAGCTCCCCCCGTGGGGGGAGGCAGCCCCAGCATTTT. Protein sequence: CASSSPRGGRQPQHF. Combining the CDR3 with reference TRBV7-2 and TRBJ1-5 gives the whole variable domain GAGVSQSPSNKVTEKGKDVELRCDPISGHTALYWYRQSLGQGLEFLIYFQGNSAPDKSGLPSDRFSAERTGGSVSTLTIQRTQQEDSAVYLCASSSPRGGRQPQHFGDGTRLSIL.

This sequence joins TRBV7-3 and TRBJ2-3; D uncertain. This CDR3 has 14 residues. V was cut by 3 bases and J by 4 bases, with 11 bases left in between. Germline V gives CDR1 SGHTA, CDR2 FQGTGA. The CDR3 sequence: CASSLSLVADTQYF. The CDR3 region has the DNA TGTGCCAGCAGCTTGTCGCTAGTAGCAGATACGCAGTATTTT.

The gene calls are TRBV6-2 or TRBV6-3 and TRBJ2-3, with D perhaps TRBD2 (6 bases). The CDR3 has 15 residues. Per the germline V gene, CDR1 is MNHEY and CDR2 is SVGEGT. V was cut by 5 bases and J by 4 bases, with 16 bases left in between. The CDR3 nucleotides read TGTGCCAGCAGTAGAAGACTAGACCCCCCAGATACGCAGTATTTT. Encoded protein: CASSRRLDPPDTQYF.

The sample holds a few counts of this clonotype. The genes are TRBV6-1 and TRBJ1-5, with D perhaps matching TRBD1 (5 bases). The CDR3 sequence is 13 residues long. Trimming stripped 8 bases from V and 5 bases from J, with 13 bases between. Germline CDR1 MNHNS, CDR2 SASEGT. CDR3 loop: CASLGGFDQPQHF. CDR3 coding DNA: TGTGCCAGCCTCGGGGGTTTCGATCAGCCCCAGCATTTT.

This rearrangement joins TRBV20-1 to TRBJ2-1; 7 bases are shared with TRBD2. The germline V gene encodes CDR1 DFQATT and CDR2 SNEGSKA (reference sequence). J lost 7 bases, V lost 0 bases, and 12 bases had no gene match. The CDR3 runs 16 residues. CDR3 sequence: CSARDSWAGVGNEQFF. The DNA for the CDR3 is TGCAGTGCTAGAGATTCTTGGGCGGGAGTAGGTAATGAGCAGTTCTTC.

This clonotype was picked up a small number of times. The chain combines TRBV3-1 with TRBJ2-1; TRBD1 matches at 8 bases. The V and J ends lost 4 bases and 1 base, in that order; junction bases with no gene match: 9. CDR1 LGHDT and CDR2 YNNKEL come from the germline V gene (reference sequence). This CDR3 has 17 amino acids. CDR3 in DNA: TGTGCCAGCAGCCTCTACCGGGACAGGCGTTCCTACAATGAGCAGTTCTTC. It encodes CASSLYRDRRSYNEQFF.

The V and J genes are TRBV5-1 and TRBJ2-5; 10 positions agree with TRBD1. V was clipped by 4 bases and J by 3 bases; unmatched bases: 6. The CDR3 spans 15 residues. Germline V gives CDR1 SGHRS, CDR2 YFSETQ. CDR3 DNA sequence: TGCGCCAGCAGCGGAGGGACAGGGGTCGAAGAGACCCAGTACTTC. It specifies CASSGGTGVEETQYF. Full variable domain (outside the CDR3, taken from reference TRBV5-1 and TRBJ2-5): KAGVTQTPRYLIKTRGQQVTLSCSPISGHRSVSWYQQTPGQGLQFLFEYFSETQRNKGNFPGRFSGRQFSNSRSEMNVSTLELGDSALYLCASSGGTGVEETQYFGPGTRLLVL.

This clonotype was picked up a small number of times. A much more abundant neighbour one base away suggests this may be a read error. This sequence joins TRBV4-1 and TRBJ2-3; 11 bases are shared with TRBD2. This CDR3 is 18 amino acids long. Germline lookup yields CDR1 MGHRA and CDR2 YSYEKL. As DNA, the CDR3 is TGCACCAGCAGCCAAGAGCGCCTAGCGGGGGGAGGAACAGATACGCAGTATTTT. Amino acid sequence: CTSSQERLAGGGTDTQYF.

This clonotype was recorded a few times. The chain is built from TRBV10-3 and TRBJ2-7, with a weak D call TRBD1 (6 bases). Germline V gene sequence: CDR1 ENHRY, CDR2 SYGVKD. This CDR3 has 14 residues. The ends were cut back, 4 bases at V and 3 bases at J, with 13 bases in the middle. The CDR3: CAISAQGLDYEQYV. CDR3 nucleotides: TGTGCCATCAGTGCTCAGGGGCTAGACTACGAGCAGTACGTC.

The chain is built from TRBV4-3 and TRBJ2-6; D remains ambiguous. CDR1 LGHNA and CDR2 YSLEER come from the germline V gene. The CDR3 totals 15 residues. Trimming removed 4 bases at V and 3 bases at J, with 10 bases between. The DNA of the CDR3 is TGCGCCAGCAGCCCAGGTCAAGGTGGGGCCAACGTCCTGACTTTC. Its protein product is CASSPGQGGANVLTF.

The chain carries TRBV20-1 and TRBJ2-4, with a tentative D call TRBD2 (5 bases). V lost 2 bases to trimming and J lost 0 bases, with 11 bases between them. Germline V gives CDR1 DFQATT, CDR2 SNEGSKA (reference sequence). The CDR3 consists of 15 residues. In nucleotides, the CDR3 is TGCAGTGCTAGACCACTAGACCTAGCCAAAAACATTCAGTACTTC. Its protein is CSARPLDLAKNIQYF.

The genes are TRBV19 and TRBJ2-5, with D perhaps matching TRBD1 (6 bases). Matching the DNA end better, TRBJ2-1 makes the J call doubtful. The CDR3 runs 12 residues. In germline, CDR1 is LNHDA, CDR2 SQIVND (reference sequence). The DNA of the CDR3 is TGTGCCAGTACTGACAGGCTAGCTGAGCAGTTCTTC. It is translated as CASTDRLAEQFF.

This chain joins TRBV12-3 or TRBV12-4 and TRBJ2-2; D is unresolved. The V end lost 3 bases, the J end lost 1 base, and 9 bases lay between the germline ends. The CDR3 has 15 amino acids. CDR3 nucleotide sequence: TGTGCCAGCAGTTTTCTAGAGAAGAACACCGGGGAGCTGTTTTTT. It is translated as CASSFLEKNTGELFF.

This clonotype was counted a few times. The chain is built from TRBV10-3 and TRBJ2-7; tentative D call: TRBD1 (6 bases). The J call may be wrong; the DNA end is better matched by TRBJ2-5. Per germline, CDR1 ENHRY and CDR2 SYGVKD. The CDR3 covers 15 residues. CDR3 nucleotide sequence: TGTGCCATCAGTGGAGAGGCAGGGGTGGGAGAGACCCAGTACTTC. Its protein is CAISGEAGVGETQYF.

This clonotype was seen more than once but under ten times. This chain joins TRBV5-1 and TRBJ1-1, with 11 bases identical to TRBD1. The CDR3 has 15 amino acids. V was pared by 7 bases and J by 6 bases, with 11 bases of the junction left unmatched. Germline CDR1 is SGHRS and CDR2 is YFSETQ. The chain's CDR3 is CASWTGGDYFSEAFF. CDR3 nucleotides: TGCGCCAGCTGGACAGGGGGCGACTACTTTTCTGAAGCTTTCTTT.

This sequence joins TRBV28 and TRBJ2-5; 10 positions match TRBD1. J gave up 3 bases and V 4 bases, and 8 bases lay outside the gene matches. CDR1 is MDHEN and CDR2 is SYDVKM in the germline V gene. The CDR3 is 16 amino acids. The CDR3 here is CASSSPGTGAEETQYF. Here the CDR3 DNA reads TGTGCCAGCAGTTCCCCCGGGACAGGGGCTGAAGAGACCCAGTACTTC.

This clonotype was counted a few times. The V gene is TRBV7-8, the J gene TRBJ1-5, with 9 bases identical to TRBD1. V was clipped by 4 bases and J by 1 base; unmatched bases: 5. Germline V gene lookup returns CDR1 SGHVS and CDR2 FQNEAQ. The CDR3 contains 16 residues. DNA of the CDR3: TGTGCCAGCAGCTCGGACAGGGGCTTCAGCAATCAGCCCCAGCATTTT. Residues: CASSSDRGFSNQPQHF. Together with reference TRBV7-8 and TRBJ1-5, the CDR3 gives the full variable domain: GAGVSQSPRYKVAKRGQDVALRCDPISGHVSLFWYQQALGQGPEFLTYFQNEAQLDKSGLPSDRFFAERPEGSVSTLKIQRTQQEDSAVYLCASSSDRGFSNQPQHFGDGTRLSIL.

This chain connects TRBV12-3 or TRBV12-4 to TRBJ2-4, with D tentatively TRBD1 or TRBD2 (6 bases each). V was clipped by 3 bases and J by 5 bases, with 14 bases between them. The CDR3 is 15 amino acids. The CDR3 bases are TGTGCCAGCAGTTTTAGGGGGGCCAGCGAAAACATTCAGTACTTC. This codes for CASSFRGASENIQYF.

There are many counts of this clonotype. This rearrangement joins TRBV6-1 to TRBJ2-3; a possible D gene is TRBD1 (5 bases). The V gene's germline CDR1 is MNHNS and CDR2 SASEGT. Trimming left V 3 bases short and J 3 bases short, with 16 bases between. This CDR3 has 16 residues. CDR3 amino acids: CASSEAAGQRTDTQYF. DNA of the CDR3: TGTGCCAGCAGTGAGGCGGCAGGGCAGAGAACAGATACGCAGTATTTT.

V usage is TRBV6-4 and J usage is TRBJ2-1; TRBD2 agrees at 12 bases. The germline CDR1 and CDR2 sequences are MRHNA and SNTAGT. This CDR3 contains 15 residues. The ends lost 5 bases at V and 9 bases at J; junction bases unmatched: 8. In nucleotides, the CDR3 is TGTGCCAGCAGTCCACTAGCGGGGGGCTCTACTGAGCAGTTCTTC. It specifies CASSPLAGGSTEQFF.

The table lists this clonotype with a count of one. This chain links TRBV5-1 with TRBJ2-3; no firm D call. V shed 0 bases and J shed 0 bases, with 8 bases lying between them. Germline V gene data show CDR1 as SGHRS and CDR2 as YFSETQ. The CDR3 sequence is 15 residues long. CDR3 protein: CASSLAHPSTDTQYF. The CDR3 nucleotides read TGCGCCAGCAGCTTGGCCCACCCTAGCACAGATACGCAGTATTTT.

The rearrangement joins TRBV3-1 to TRBJ2-5; D is unclear. The V end lost 0 bases, the J end lost 6 bases, and 14 bases lay between the germline ends. Germline V CDR1 and CDR2: LGHDT, YNNKEL (reference sequence). The CDR3 is made up of 15 amino acids. CDR3 sequence (DNA): TGTGCCAGCAGCCAAGATTCCCAGGTGACGCAGACCCAGTACTTC. Translating it yields CASSQDSQVTQTQYF.

The CDR3 is CASSLAMANSGNTIYF. The CDR3 DNA follows: TGTGCCAGCAGCTTAGCGATGGCCAACTCTGGAAACACCATATATTTT. The chain links TRBV7-2 to TRBJ1-3; D gene unclear. V was pared by 0 bases and J by 0 bases, with 9 bases between. The CDR3 loop spans 16 amino acids. The germline V gene has CDR1 SGHTA and CDR2 FQGNSA.

CDR3 region: CASSLQASNYGYTF. The CDR3 DNA reads TGCGCCAGCAGCCTTCAGGCGTCTAACTATGGCTACACCTTC. This chain links TRBV5-1 with TRBJ1-2, with no clear D. The CDR3 has 14 residues. In germline, CDR1 is SGHRS, CDR2 YFSETQ. The ends were cut back, 4 bases at V and 0 bases at J, with 10 bases in the middle.